The TCR beta chain described here comes from a study of cytomegalovirus exposure and HLA in healthy donors. At the level of the study: Unique TCRs numbering about 85 million, obtained from HLA-typed donors, made up an early data release.

General observations from the study: Serostatus for CMV was the only available immune exposure information. Usually a TCR sequence was rare, but some public TCRs were found in many donors.

With V trimmed by 5 bases and J by 7 bases, 7 bases remained unmatched. The CDR3 has 15 amino acids. Germline V gives CDR1 LNHDA, CDR2 SQIVND (reference sequence). Primers included in the PCR were 60 Vbeta and 13 Jbeta primers. The method was immunoSEQ multiplex PCR; TCRdb's version includes in-frame clones alone and lacks a portion of them. This table has approximately 150,000 clones, roughly 83% appearing once. As concerns this clone: The target antigen is unknown.

Sequenced: PBMCs. This clonotype was sampled from a human donor in good health. V is TRBV19 and J is TRBJ2-1; 11 bases match TRBD2. The CDR3 nucleotides read TGTGCCAGTAGTGTCGGACTAGCGGGTGGTAATGAGCAGTTCTTC. As protein: CASSVGLAGGNEQFF.